The rows below give T cell receptor beta chains drawn from one sample of a study of shared clonotypes between healthy human individuals. TCRdb's table, derived via immunoSEQ multiplex PCR, lists solely in-frame clones and lacks some. The profile shows about 690,000 clones, less than 95% of them singletons. The sample comprised memory CD8+ T cells from PBMCs. These receptors all come from a man in his late teens or twenties in good health. Some clones in this sample may be carry-over from other donors' samples. CDR3s include the opening cysteine and the closing phenylalanine or tryptophan. A D gene is named only where the DNA matches it firmly. Not all rows give a size; the values are once, few, many and, for expanded clones, a class.

CDR3	DNA	D	V	size	J
CATSRFVTGGTNYGYTF	TGTGCCACCAGCAGATTCGTGACAGGGGGAACTAACTATGGCTACACCTTC	TRBD1	TRBV15	NA	TRBJ1-2
CASSPPVESSTDTQYF	TGTGCCAGCAGCCCTCCTGTCGAATCTAGCACAGATACGCAGTATTTT	NA	TRBV9	NA	TRBJ2-3
CASRKPGTGVSGEQFF	TGTGCCAGCAGAAAGCCCGGGACAGGGGTCTCGGGTGAGCAGTTCTTC	TRBD1	TRBV7-4	NA	TRBJ2-1
CASSLQSSRSTDTQYF	TGCGCCAGCAGCTTGCAATCTTCGAGGAGCACAGATACGCAGTATTTT	NA	TRBV5-1	NA	TRBJ2-3
CASGPGAPYEQYF	TGTGCCTCAGGGCCGGGGGCTCCCTACGAGCAGTACTTC	NA	TRBV27	NA	TRBJ2-7
CASRSRLAGATGELFF	TGTGCAAGTCGCTCAAGACTAGCGGGGGCCACCGGGGAGCTGTTTTTT	NA	TRBV12-2	NA	TRBJ2-2
CASSSNLLGVIANTGELFF	TGTGCCAGCAGCTCAAACCTACTTGGGGTGATCGCGAACACCGGGGAGCTGTTTTTT	NA	TRBV7-7	once	TRBJ2-2
CASSFALAGGWEPQHF	TGTGCCAGCAGTTTTGCTTTGGCAGGGGGCTGGGAGCCCCAGCATTTT	TRBD1	TRBV28	NA	TRBJ1-5
CASSEGLAVTYEQYF	TGTGCCAGCAGTGAAGGGCTAGCGGTAACCTACGAGCAGTACTTC	TRBD2	TRBV6-1	NA	TRBJ2-7
CASSQDEAAKDNEQFF	TGCGCCAGCAGCCAAGATGAGGCAGCAAAGGACAATGAGCAGTTCTTC	NA	TRBV4-1	NA	TRBJ2-1
CASSLAPGQGADEQYF	TGCGCCAGCAGCTTGGCCCCGGGACAGGGGGCCGACGAGCAGTACTTC	TRBD1	TRBV5-1	NA	TRBJ2-7
CASSSPGGYTEAFF	TGTGCCAGCAGTTCACCAGGGGGTTACACTGAAGCTTTCTTT	TRBD1	TRBV28	many	TRBJ1-1
CASSLGPTYGYTF	TGTGCCAGCAGCTTAGGTCCGACCTATGGCTACACCTTC	NA	TRBV7-9	NA	TRBJ1-2
CASSLSGGEQYF	TGTGCCAGCAGTTTATCAGGGGGCGAGCAGTACTTC	TRBD1	TRBV28	NA	TRBJ2-7
CASSLRDRPIEQYF	TGTGCCAGTAGTCTAAGGGACAGACCTATCGAGCAGTACTTC	TRBD1	TRBV19	NA	TRBJ2-7
CASSLGDRASYYGYTF	TGCGCCAGCAGCTTGGGGGACAGGGCCTCTTACTATGGCTACACCTTC	TRBD1	TRBV5-1	NA	TRBJ1-2
CASSGLGEQYF	TGTGCCAGCAGCGGGCTAGGCGAGCAGTACTTC	NA	TRBV9	NA	TRBJ2-7
CASNPDRVSYNEQFF	TGCGCCAGCAACCCGGACAGGGTTTCTTACAATGAGCAGTTCTTC	TRBD1	TRBV5-1	NA	TRBJ2-1
CASSVGTGGTDTQYF	TGTGCCAGCAGCGTAGGAACAGGGGGCACAGATACGCAGTATTTT	TRBD1	TRBV9	NA	TRBJ2-3
CASSLQRGWGQETQYF	TGTGCCAGCAGTTTACAGCGGGGGTGGGGGCAAGAGACCCAGTACTTC	TRBD2	TRBV28	NA	TRBJ2-5
CASSLENSYEQYF	TGTGCCAGCAGCTTAGAAAACTCCTACGAGCAGTACTTC	NA	TRBV7-9	NA	TRBJ2-7
CATSRTTSSYEQYF	TGTGCCACCAGCAGAACCACGAGCTCCTACGAGCAGTACTTC	NA	TRBV15	NA	TRBJ2-7
CATSRVRAENEQFF	TGTGCCACCAGCAGAGTCAGGGCGGAAAATGAGCAGTTCTTC	NA	TRBV15	NA	TRBJ2-1
CASSLATTRTDTQYF	TGCGCCAGCAGCTTGGCGACTACCCGCACAGATACGCAGTATTTT	NA	TRBV5-1	NA	TRBJ2-3
CASSIWGNQPQHF	TGTGCCAGTAGTATCTGGGGGAACCAGCCCCAGCATTTT	NA	TRBV19	NA	TRBJ1-5
CASSPGYYRREQFF	TGTGCCAGCAGTCCGGGGTACTATCGGCGTGAGCAGTTCTTC	NA	TRBV28	NA	TRBJ2-1
CASSSLPAGLNYGYTF	TGTGCCAGCTCATCCCTCCCCGCGGGGCTCAACTATGGCTACACCTTC	NA	TRBV18	NA	TRBJ1-2
CASSPPQLGGGEQFF	TGTGCCAGCAGCCCCCCCCAACTAGGGGGAGGTGAGCAGTTCTTC	NA	TRBV7-3	NA	TRBJ2-1
CASSLLQGAANEKLFF	TGTGCCAGCAGTTTGTTGCAGGGGGCCGCTAATGAAAAACTGTTTTTT	TRBD1	TRBV28	once	TRBJ1-4
CASNRQTNTGELFF	TGTGCCAGCAACCGACAGACGAACACCGGGGAGCTGTTTTTT	NA	TRBV2	NA	TRBJ2-2
CASSDGTVSYEQYF	TGTGCCAGCAGCGACGGGACAGTCTCCTACGAGCAGTACTTC	TRBD1	TRBV6-5	NA	TRBJ2-7
CASSYSPGHQRGAFF	TGTGCCAGCAGTTACTCCCCGGGCCACCAACGAGGAGCTTTCTTT	NA	TRBV6-5	NA	TRBJ1-1
CSVDEGSGNTIYF	TGCAGCGTTGATGAGGGTTCTGGAAACACCATATATTTT	NA	TRBV29-1	NA	TRBJ1-3